The 17 T cell receptor beta chains below were found in one sample sequenced in a study of T cell clonotyping in hematopoietic cell transplantation. Repertoires were generated with immunoSEQ multiplex PCR, while TCRdb's copy carries only in-frame clones and drops some. The sample holds approximately 9,000 clones, approximately 79% seen once. The sequencing used peripheral blood mononuclear cells, collected 180 days after allogeneic stem cell transplant. Receptors were obtained from a female patient between 50 and 60 years old who had an allogeneic stem cell transplant from a related donor, so the T cells may come from the graft donor. Some clones in this sample may be carry-over from other donors' samples.

The chain employs TRBV5-6 and TRBJ1-4; possible D gene TRBD1, 5 bases. The V and J ends lost 1 base and 7 bases respectively, with 23 bases between them. Per the germline V gene, CDR1 is SGHDT and CDR2 is YYEEEE. The CDR3 has 18 amino acids. As DNA, the CDR3 is TGTGCCAGCAGCTTGATAGGGGTCTTCGATCCGGGTCGTGAAAAACTGTTTTTT. Translating gives CASSLIGVFDPGREKLFF.

The CDR3 reads CATTLGQPNTEAFF. CDR3 bases: TGTGCCACCACTCTTGGACAGCCGAACACTGAAGCTTTCTTT. This chain links TRBV7-2 with TRBJ1-1; D is perhaps TRBD1 (6 bases). This CDR3 region has 14 residues. Germline loops: CDR1 SGHTA, CDR2 FQGNSA. V was trimmed by 10 bases and J by 1 base, leaving 16 bases between them.

The chain carries TRBV28 and TRBJ1-1; D unresolved. Trimming removed 2 bases at V and 5 bases at J, with 9 bases between. Per the germline V gene, CDR1 is MDHEN and CDR2 is SYDVKM. This CDR3 has 13 amino acids. This CDR3 is CASSLRGNTEAFF. CDR3 nucleotide sequence: TGTGCCAGCAGTTTAAGAGGGAATACTGAAGCTTTCTTT.

The chain combines TRBV11-3 with TRBJ2-3; 8 nucleotides agree with TRBD2. V lost 2 bases and J lost 2; bases outside the gene matches: 3. Germline CDR1 is SGHNT and CDR2 is YENEEA. The CDR3 contains 15 residues. Here the CDR3 DNA reads TGTGCCAGCAGCTTACGGGGGGGCCCCACAGATACGCAGTATTTT. Translating it yields CASSLRGGPTDTQYF.

This clone appeared once. This sequence joins TRBV4-3 and TRBJ1-2, with 7 bases that match TRBD1. Germline CDR1 reads LGHNA; CDR2 reads YSLEER. With V trimmed by 0 bases and J by 5 bases, 9 bases remained unmatched. This CDR3 comprises 16 residues. Here the CDR3 reads CASSQDPWDSRYGYTF. The CDR3 coding sequence is TGCGCCAGCAGCCAAGACCCCTGGGACAGTCGGTATGGCTACACCTTC.

The V and J genes are TRBV5-6 and TRBJ2-7; TRBD1 agrees at 8 bases. The germline V gene has CDR1 SGHDT and CDR2 YYEEEE. CDR3 length: 16 residues. The J segment lost 5 bases and the V segment lost 0 bases, leaving 10 bases of the junction unmatched. This CDR3 reads CASSLGLTGVGDEQYF. The CDR3 DNA is TGTGCCAGCAGCTTGGGCTTGACAGGGGTTGGGGACGAGCAGTACTTC.

V is TRBV28 and J is TRBJ1-2, with unresolved D. The CDR3 contains 13 residues. Germline V CDR1 and CDR2: MDHEN, SYDVKM. The germline V and J ends were trimmed by 7 bases and 10 bases, with 19 bases remaining between them. The CDR3 DNA reads TGTGCCAGCATTCAGGACGCAACTTTCTACTACACCTTC. The encoded protein is CASIQDATFYYTF.

This chain connects TRBV7-8 to TRBJ2-1, with D possibly being TRBD1 (6 bases). V was cut by 5 bases and J by 3 bases, with 23 bases left in between. The CDR3 is 18 amino acids. Per germline, CDR1 SGHVS and CDR2 FQNEAQ. The CDR3 region is CASSADGAGDPYYNEQFF. The CDR3 DNA reads as TGTGCCAGCAGCGCAGACGGGGCAGGGGACCCCTACTACAATGAGCAGTTCTTC.

This clone appeared a few times. The J gene is TRBJ2-3, the V gene TRBV11-3; D gene ambiguous. The CDR3 runs to 13 residues. From germline, CDR1 is SGHNT and CDR2 YENEEA. V was shortened by 3 bases and J by 0 bases, with 4 bases between the two germline ends. CDR3 residues: CASSFGSTDTQYF. For the CDR3, the DNA is TGTGCCAGCAGCTTCGGCAGCACAGATACGCAGTATTTT.

The CDR3 DNA follows: TGTGCCAGCAGCTTCGGTGCCCCCCCGGCCGGAGCTTTCTTT. Protein: CASSFGAPPAGAFF. The chain carries TRBV5-8 and TRBJ1-1; D remains ambiguous. The length of the CDR3 is 14 residues. The ends were cut back, 2 bases at V and 10 bases at J, with 18 bases in the middle. From germline, CDR1 is SGHTS and CDR2 YDEGEE.

The J gene is TRBJ2-5, the V gene TRBV7-2; TRBD2 might be the D (7 bases). The V gene's germline CDR1 is SGHTA and CDR2 FQGNSA. V was clipped by 4 bases and J by 5 bases, with 17 bases between them. The CDR3 is made up of 15 amino acids. As DNA, the CDR3 is TGTGCCAGCAGCTACCAAGGGGGGGGCGGTGAGACCCAGTACTTC. As protein: CASSYQGGGGETQYF.

The CDR3 DNA sequence: TGTGCCAGCAGGGAAGGGAAGGGACTAGCGGGGCAAGAGACCCAGTACTTC. It yields the protein CASREGKGLAGQETQYF. The chain combines TRBV7-2 with TRBJ2-5; 13 bases are a match to TRBD2. CDR3 length equals 17 residues. V shed 6 bases, J shed 2 bases, and the junction held 9 bases outside the gene matches. The germline V gene encodes CDR1 SGHTA and CDR2 FQGNSA.

The chain employs TRBV6-5 and TRBJ1-1, with 10 bases aligning to TRBD1. V dropped 6 bases and J dropped 2; count of bases not matched to a gene: 3. Germline lookup yields CDR1 MNHEY and CDR2 SVGAGI. This CDR3 has 14 amino acids. CDR3 amino acids: CASRRDRGNTEAFF. DNA of the CDR3: TGTGCCAGCAGACGGGACAGGGGAAACACTGAAGCTTTCTTT.

The chain recombines TRBV30 with TRBJ1-2; D uncertain. The CDR3 is made up of 17 amino acids. Germline V gene data show CDR1 as GTSNPN and CDR2 as SVGIG (reference sequence). V lost 1 base to trimming and J lost 1 base, with 19 bases between them. CDR3 protein: CAWSAPNYTPYNYGYTF. In DNA form, the CDR3 reads TGTGCCTGGAGTGCTCCGAATTACACCCCTTATAACTATGGCTACACCTTC.

On this clone: The germline gene is not matched at one end of the junction; a read error may be the cause. This chain links TRBV7-2 with TRBJ2-2, with D tentatively TRBD2 (6 bases). This CDR3 comprises 15 residues. Germline V gene data show CDR1 as SGHTA and CDR2 as FQGNSA. The CDR3 region has the DNA TGTGCCAGCAGCCGGGTCATAGGGAGGTCCGGGGAACTGTTTTTT. This encodes CASSRVIGRSGELFF.

The V and J genes are TRBV30 and TRBJ2-5; D not certain. CDR3 length: 13 amino acids. Trimming took off 1 base at V and 5 bases at J, with 11 bases between the two ends. The germline V gene has CDR1 GTSNPN and CDR2 SVGIG (reference sequence). CDR3 region: CAWSAGASETQYF. In nucleotides, the CDR3 is TGTGCCTGGAGTGCTGGCGCTTCGGAGACCCAGTACTTC.

J is TRBJ2-7 and V is TRBV5-1; the match to TRBD1 covers 8 bases. This CDR3 is built from 14 residues. CDR1 is SGHRS and CDR2 is YFSETQ in the germline V gene. V was pared by 4 bases and J by 0 bases, with 3 bases of the junction left unmatched. The CDR3 spells CASSAGTGSYEQYF. CDR3 sequence (DNA): TGCGCCAGCAGCGCGGGGACAGGCTCCTACGAGCAGTACTTC.